This T cell receptor beta chain was sequenced for a study of T-cell reconstitution after alpha-beta-depleted transplantation in children (dated by TCRdb to about 2016). In the study overall: Using TCR repertoire profiling, the study quantitatively followed how T-cell immune reconstitution unfolded in children after TCRalphabeta/CD19-depleted allogeneic hematopoietic cell transplantation.

This clonotype was seen at least ten times. Its cognate antigen has yet to be identified. Per-nucleotide qualities are absent, and no much larger clonotype sits a single base away. The germline V gene sets CDR1 to SGHVS and CDR2 to FQNEAQ. Trimming at the junction amounts to 7 bases on V and 0 bases on J, and the germline ends lie 12 bases apart. The CDR3 contains 14 residues, cysteine and phenylalanine counted. The sequence is cut down to CDR3 DNA, 42 bases in frame from base 1. The library was produced with PCR. Instrument used: Illumina HiSeq 2500. To normalize quantification of the TCRbeta repertoire, the TCR libraries were built with molecular barcoding that relied on unique molecular identifiers. TCRdb passed the public sequencing reads through fastp at Q25 and MiXCR, retaining productive beta sequences. Entries are consolidated by CDR3 protein sequence, retaining the most common genes and DNA. The table for this sample lists hundreds of thousands of distinct CDR3 sequences; around a sixth of them were counted only once. The ten largest clones add up to approximately 1% of the sample.

The chain was built from TRBV7-8 and TRBJ1-1; there is no confident call for the D gene. The clonotype originates from a human donor who donated a stem cell graft to a child with acute myeloid leukemia. This sample comprised PBMCs from the stem cell graft donor, obtained from the stem cell graft. The DNA reads as follows: TGTGCCAGCACCCGGAGACGCGTGAACACTGAAGCTTTCTTT. Its coded protein is CASTRRRVNTEAFF.